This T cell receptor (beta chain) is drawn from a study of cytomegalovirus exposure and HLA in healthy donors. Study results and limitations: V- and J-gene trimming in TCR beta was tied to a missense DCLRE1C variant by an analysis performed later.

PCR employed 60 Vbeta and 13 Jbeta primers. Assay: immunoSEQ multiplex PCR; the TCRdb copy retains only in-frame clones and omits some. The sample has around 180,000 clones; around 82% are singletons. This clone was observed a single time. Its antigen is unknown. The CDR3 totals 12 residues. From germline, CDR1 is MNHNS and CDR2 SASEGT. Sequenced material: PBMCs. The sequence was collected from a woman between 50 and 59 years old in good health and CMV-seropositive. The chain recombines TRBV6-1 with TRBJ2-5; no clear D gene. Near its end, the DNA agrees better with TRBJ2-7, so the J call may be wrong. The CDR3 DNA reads TGTGCCAGCAAGTCAAGCTCCTACGAGCAGTACTTC. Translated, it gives CASKSSSYEQYF.